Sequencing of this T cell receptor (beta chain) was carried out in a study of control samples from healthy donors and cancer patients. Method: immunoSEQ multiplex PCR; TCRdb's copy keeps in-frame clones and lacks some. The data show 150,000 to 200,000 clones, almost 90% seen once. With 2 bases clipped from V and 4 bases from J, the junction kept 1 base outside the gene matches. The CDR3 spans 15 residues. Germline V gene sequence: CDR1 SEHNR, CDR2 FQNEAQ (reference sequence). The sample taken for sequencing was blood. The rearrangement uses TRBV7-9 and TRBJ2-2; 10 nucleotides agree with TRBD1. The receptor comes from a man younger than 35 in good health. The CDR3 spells CASSLRTGGTGELFF. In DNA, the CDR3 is TGTGCCAGCAGCTTAAGGACAGGGGGCACCGGGGAGCTGTTTTTT.